Sequencing of this TCR beta chain was carried out in a study of cytomegalovirus exposure and HLA in healthy donors. Study context: In a later analysis, it was reported that the 120 validation repertoires had been produced on the same platform as the 500 to 850 repertoires belonging to the first cohort. Findings and limits, study-wide: Testing in vitro showed three CMV-associated chains specific for CMV antigens. According to the study, roughly 180 TCR beta chains were cytomegalovirus-associated.

The CDR3 runs 16 residues. Germline CDR1 and CDR2: SGHDT and YYEEEE. V lost 0 bases to trimming and J lost 8 bases; unmatched junction nucleotides: 9. Comment on this clone: Its target is unknown.

Separate from the 666-subject first cohort, the 120-subject validation cohort was the one that the donors belonged to. The protocol was immunoSEQ multiplex PCR, while the TCRdb copy is restricted to in-frame clones and leaves out a portion. The sample shows 50,000 to 80,000 clones, roughly 91% of them seen only once. The rearrangement joins TRBV5-6 to TRBJ2-1; TRBD1 matches at 9 bases. This sequence was found in a woman between 18 and 29 years old in good health and CMV-seronegative. Sequenced material: PBMCs. In DNA form, the CDR3 reads TGTGCCAGCAGCTTGGTATTGGGGACAGGGCTCGATGAGCAGTTCTTC. It yields the protein CASSLVLGTGLDEQFF. Variable domain in full (rest from reference TRBV5-6 and TRBJ2-1): DAGVTQSPTHLIKTRGQQVTLRCSPKSGHDTVSWYQQALGQGPQFIFQYYEEEERQRGNFPDRFSGHQFPNYSSELNVNALLLGDSALYLCASSLVLGTGLDEQFFGPGTRLTVL.